Listed here are 8 T cell receptor beta chains from one sample, sequenced in a study of blood T cells in healthy people across ages. A second about 6 to 11 cycle PCR used barcoded and J-beta primers. TCRdb reanalysed the 5' RACE reads using MiXCR and keeps one entry per CDR3 protein. The sample consists of about 640,000 distinct CDR3 sequences, about 30% of them appearing once. The specimen was blood. The receptors shown here come from a woman older than 75 in good health.

This clonotype has at least ten counts. The chain joins TRBV7-3 to TRBJ2-3, with 9 bases lining up with TRBD2. Germline V gene data show CDR1 as SGHTA and CDR2 as FQGTGA. The CDR3 consists of 18 residues. J lost 1 base, V lost 4 bases, and 12 bases had no gene match. CDR3 DNA sequence: TGTGCCAGCAGCTCTCGCGGGGGGGCGGCTACTCGCACAGATACGCAGTATTTT. It encodes CASSSRGGAATRTDTQYF.

Of note for this clonotype: Possible read error: a much larger clone is one base away. The J gene is TRBJ1-1, the V gene TRBV7-9, with a weak D call TRBD1 (6 bases). Trimming stripped 5 bases from V and 5 bases from J, with 21 bases between. The CDR3 totals 16 residues. Germline CDR1 is SEHNR and CDR2 is FQNEAQ (reference sequence). In nucleotides, the CDR3 is TGTGCCAGCAGCCCTCCTCGACCAGGGGAGAGGACTGAAGCTTTCTTT. It is translated as CASSPPRPGERTEAFF.

This clonotype occurred many times. This sequence joins TRBV6-6 and TRBJ2-3; 8 bases are a match to TRBD2. Trimming removed 0 bases from V and 2 bases from J; junction bases left unmatched: 4. This CDR3 has 16 amino acids. Germline lookup yields CDR1 MNHNY and CDR2 SVGAGI (reference sequence). The CDR3 nucleotides read TGTGCCAGCAGTTACTCGTCCGGGGGGGCCACAGATACGCAGTATTTT. It yields the protein CASSYSSGGATDTQYF.

Notes on this clonotype: Possible read error: a much larger clone is one base away. The V and J genes are TRBV20-1 and TRBJ2-5; the D gene is possibly TRBD1 (8 bases). The CDR3 has 10 residues. V dropped 6 bases and J dropped 11 bases, with 13 bases sitting between them. Germline assignment: CDR1 DFQATT and CDR2 SNEGSKA (reference sequence). The CDR3 region has the DNA TGCAGTGCCCTACAGGGGGGGCAGTACTTC. Translating it yields CSALQGGQYF.

J is TRBJ1-1 and V is TRBV6-6; no reliable D call. The germline V gene has CDR1 MNHNY and CDR2 SVGAGI (reference sequence). V gave up 6 bases and J gave up 5 bases, with 16 bases separating them. The CDR3 has 14 amino acids. CDR3 protein: CASRTPGSGTEAFF. CDR3 DNA: TGTGCCAGCAGGACTCCGGGGTCCGGGACTGAAGCTTTCTTT.

Concerning this clonotype: A junction boundary mismatches the germline segment, possibly from a read error. V gene TRBV4-1 combines with J gene TRBJ1-2; a possible D gene is TRBD1 (5 bases). Per germline, CDR1 MGHRA and CDR2 YSYEKL. The CDR3 spans 17 residues. The CDR3 sequence: CASSQDEGRWRAYGYTF. The CDR3 DNA is TGCGCCAGCAGTCAAGATGAGGGGAGATGGCGGGCCTATGGCTACACCTTC.

This clonotype was detected many times. The V and J genes are TRBV7-2 and TRBJ1-5; D gene ambiguous. The CDR3 contains 15 residues. CDR1 is SGHTA, CDR2 FQGNSA, per germline. Deletions cut 1 base from V and 1 base from J, with 8 bases between. DNA of the CDR3: TGTGCCAGCAGCTTAGTGTCAGCAAGCAATCAGCCCCAGCATTTT. Amino acid sequence: CASSLVSASNQPQHF.

V usage is TRBV6-2 or TRBV6-3 and J usage is TRBJ2-1; 7 bases line up with TRBD2. Germline CDR1 MNHEY, CDR2 SVGEGT. V was clipped by 7 bases and J by 0 bases; unmatched bases: 12. The CDR3 consists of 17 residues. As DNA, the CDR3 is TGTGCCAGCACCCCCAAGGGGTGGGGGGGCTCCTACAATGAGCAGTTCTTC. Translating it yields CASTPKGWGGSYNEQFF.